These 19 T cell receptor beta chains were all obtained from the same sample, sequenced in a study. Here immunoSEQ multiplex PCR was the method, and the copy in TCRdb shows in-frame clones only, minus some. The sample shows about 50,000 clones, 90% to 95% of them seen only once. The sample was PBMCs. These receptors all stem from a man in his forties with rheumatoid arthritis.

The chain combines TRBV9 with TRBJ2-3; D is possibly TRBD2 (6 bases). V was clipped by 7 bases and J by 2 bases, with 11 bases between them. The CDR3 loop spans 13 amino acids. Germline CDR1 and CDR2: SGDLS and YYNGEE. The CDR3 bases are TGTGCCAGCGCGGGGCCTCCCACAGATACGCAGTATTTT. It encodes CASAGPPTDTQYF.

The rearrangement joins TRBV28 to TRBJ2-1, with 7 bases fitting TRBD1. V lost 5 bases, J lost 0 bases, and 7 bases stayed unmatched. This CDR3 is built from 16 residues. From germline, CDR1 is MDHEN and CDR2 SYDVKM. Here the CDR3 DNA reads TGTGCCAGCAGTAACGCGGCAGGGGGCTCCTACAATGAGCAGTTCTTC. This sequence encodes CASSNAAGGSYNEQFF.

The chain uses TRBV19 and TRBJ1-4; 10 bases fit TRBD1. The CDR3 runs 15 residues. The J segment lost 7 bases and the V segment lost 1 base, leaving 3 bases of the junction unmatched. The germline V gene has CDR1 LNHDA and CDR2 SQIVND (reference sequence). The CDR3 spells CASSIARTGGEKLFF. CDR3 sequence (DNA): TGTGCCAGTAGTATAGCCCGGACAGGGGGTGAAAAACTGTTTTTT.

The J gene is TRBJ2-4, the V gene TRBV20-1; D ambiguous. This CDR3 is built from 11 residues. Germline CDR1 is DFQATT and CDR2 is SNEGSKA (reference sequence). Trimming took off 4 bases at V and 9 bases at J, with 10 bases between the two ends. The CDR3 DNA reads as TGCAGTGCTACACCCCAAGCCATTCAGTACTTC. This encodes CSATPQAIQYF.

This sequence joins TRBV4-3 and TRBJ2-7, with no clear D. Trimming pared 0 bases from V and 4 bases from J, leaving 16 bases between. From germline, CDR1 is LGHNA and CDR2 YSLEER. This CDR3 is 16 amino acids long. This chain's CDR3 is CASSQELGQGPYEQYF. CDR3 bases: TGCGCCAGCAGCCAAGAACTGGGCCAAGGGCCATACGAGCAGTACTTC.

This sequence joins TRBV11-2 and TRBJ1-1; the match to TRBD1 covers 7 bases. This CDR3 is 14 amino acids long. Trimming took 6 bases from V and 7 from J; bases not matched to a gene: 11. The V gene's germline CDR1 is SGHAT and CDR2 FQNNGV. CDR3 sequence reads: CASRSQDRDFEAFF. The CDR3, as DNA: TGTGCCAGCAGGTCCCAAGACAGGGATTTTGAAGCTTTCTTT.

The rearrangement joins TRBV29-1 to TRBJ2-2, with D maybe TRBD2 (5 bases). CDR3 length equals 16 residues. Germline V gives CDR1 SQVTM, CDR2 ANQGSEA. V shed 1 base and J shed 0 bases, with 12 bases lying between them. CDR3 residues: CSVEARGETNTGELFF. Here the CDR3 DNA reads TGCAGCGTTGAAGCCCGGGGAGAGACGAACACCGGGGAGCTGTTTTTT.

The chain recombines TRBV11-2 with TRBJ1-5; TRBD1 might be the D (5 bases). The V gene's germline CDR1 is SGHAT and CDR2 FQNNGV. The V and J ends lost 5 bases and 7 bases respectively, with 12 bases between them. This CDR3 comprises 13 residues. As DNA, the CDR3 is TGTGCCAGCAGCCTAAGGGGCGACCAGCCCCAGCATTTT. Its translation: CASSLRGDQPQHF.

V is TRBV30 and J is TRBJ2-7; TRBD1 aligns across 11 bases. Trimming took 4 bases from V and 3 from J; bases not matched to a gene: 5. The CDR3 consists of 14 residues. CDR1 is GTSNPN and CDR2 is SVGIG in the germline V gene (reference sequence). Here the CDR3 reads CAWNKDRGLYEQYF. The CDR3 nucleotides are TGTGCCTGGAATAAGGACAGGGGGCTCTACGAGCAGTACTTC.

The chain is built from TRBV5-6 and TRBJ2-7; D not certain. The CDR3 has 15 residues. V dropped 0 bases and J dropped 2 bases, with 12 bases sitting between them. Germline values: CDR1 SGHDT, CDR2 YYEEEE. The CDR3 region is CASSLGRTATYEQYF. In DNA, the CDR3 is TGTGCCAGCAGCTTGGGACGGACGGCGACCTACGAGCAGTACTTC.

The rearrangement joins TRBV5-1 to TRBJ1-1; 9 bases are shared with TRBD1. In germline, CDR1 is SGHRS, CDR2 YFSETQ. V gave up 5 bases and J gave up 4 bases; unmatched junction bases: 6. CDR3 size: 14 residues. CDR3 sequence (DNA): TGCGCCAGCAGTTTGACAGGGGGTAGCACTGAAGCTTTCTTT. Translating it yields CASSLTGGSTEAFF.

This chain joins TRBV7-2 and TRBJ1-2, with 9 bases lining up with TRBD1. The CDR3 consists of 15 residues. CDR1 is SGHTA and CDR2 is FQGNSA in the germline V gene. Unmatched junction bases numbered 4, after V lost 2 bases and J lost 3 bases. DNA of the CDR3: TGTGCCAGCAGCTTACAGGACAGGGGTCACTATGGCTACACCTTC. The encoded protein is CASSLQDRGHYGYTF.

The chain joins TRBV2 to TRBJ1-5; D is possibly TRBD1 (6 bases). Trimming left V 5 bases short and J 5 bases short, with 13 bases between. Per the germline V gene, CDR1 is SNHLY and CDR2 is FYNNEI. The CDR3 runs 14 residues. The chain's CDR3 is CASSSGQGYQPQHF. DNA of the CDR3: TGTGCCAGCAGTTCGGGACAAGGGTATCAGCCCCAGCATTTT.

The gene calls are TRBV2 and TRBJ2-7, with 7 bases that match TRBD2. V trimming: 8 bases; J trimming: 2 bases; junction bases outside the gene matches: 9. Germline V lookup: CDR1 SNHLY, CDR2 FYNNEI. This CDR3 has 14 amino acids. The CDR3 DNA sequence: TGTGCCAGCTACCCACTAGCGAATACCTACGAGCAGTACTTC. As protein: CASYPLANTYEQYF.

The CDR3 coding sequence is TGTGCCAGCAGCCTGGGGGGACTAGCTGCAGACTACAATGAGCAGTTCTTC. As protein: CASSLGGLAADYNEQFF. The chain joins TRBV7-9 to TRBJ2-1, with 9 positions matching TRBD2. V shed 5 bases and J 3 bases; nucleotides not matched to a gene: 11. CDR1 SEHNR and CDR2 FQNEAQ come from the germline V gene (reference sequence). CDR3 length: 17 residues.

V is TRBV2 and J is TRBJ2-7; TRBD1 aligns across 8 bases. The junction had 0 bases not matched to a gene; V was cut back by 4 bases and J by 4 bases. CDR3 size: 12 residues. The germline V gene has CDR1 SNHLY and CDR2 FYNNEI. The CDR3 nucleotides read TGTGCCAGCAGTGGACAGGGGTACGAGCAGTACTTC. Protein product: CASSGQGYEQYF.

The J gene is TRBJ2-3, the V gene TRBV10-1; the D is unclear. CDR1 is WNHNN, CDR2 SYGVQD, per germline (reference sequence). With 2 bases removed from V and 6 bases from J, the gap between germline ends came to 6 bases. The CDR3 is 12 amino acids. This CDR3 reads CASSENRDTQYF. DNA of the CDR3: TGCGCCAGCAGTGAGAACCGGGATACGCAGTATTTT.

The chain has TRBV7-2 and TRBJ2-3, with D possibly being TRBD1 (6 bases). Germline values: CDR1 SGHTA, CDR2 FQGNSA. Trimming cost V 2 bases and J 0 bases, with 18 bases left between them. This CDR3 region has 18 residues. CDR3 residues: CASSLLGQRYQSTDTQYF. DNA of the CDR3: TGTGCCAGCAGCTTACTCGGACAGCGCTACCAGAGCACAGATACGCAGTATTTT. Looking up the rest from reference TRBV7-2 and TRBJ2-3 gives the full variable domain: GAGVSQSPSNKVTEKGKDVELRCDPISGHTALYWYRQSLGQGLEFLIYFQGNSAPDKSGLPSDRFSAERTGGSVSTLTIQRTQQEDSAVYLCASSLLGQRYQSTDTQYFGPGTRLTVL.

This chain uses TRBV2 with TRBJ2-7; D assignment may be TRBD1 or TRBD2 (5 bases each). Germline CDR1 and CDR2: SNHLY and FYNNEI. V dropped 6 bases and J dropped 3 bases, with 18 bases sitting between them. The CDR3 covers 15 residues. The CDR3 region has the DNA TGTGCCAGCAGGATATCCGGGACGGGAATCTACGAGCAGTACTTC. This sequence encodes CASRISGTGIYEQYF.